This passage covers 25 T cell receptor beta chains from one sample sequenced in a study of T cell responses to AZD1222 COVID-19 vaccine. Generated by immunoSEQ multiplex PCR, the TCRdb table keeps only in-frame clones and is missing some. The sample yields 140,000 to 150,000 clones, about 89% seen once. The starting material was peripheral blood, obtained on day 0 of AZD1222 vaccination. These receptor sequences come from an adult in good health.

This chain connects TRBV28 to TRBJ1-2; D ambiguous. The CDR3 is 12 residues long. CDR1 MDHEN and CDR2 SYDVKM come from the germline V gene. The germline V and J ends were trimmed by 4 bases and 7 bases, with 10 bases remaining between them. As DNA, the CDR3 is TGTGCCAGCAGTTGGCCGGGATCTGGCTACACCTTC. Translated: CASSWPGSGYTF.

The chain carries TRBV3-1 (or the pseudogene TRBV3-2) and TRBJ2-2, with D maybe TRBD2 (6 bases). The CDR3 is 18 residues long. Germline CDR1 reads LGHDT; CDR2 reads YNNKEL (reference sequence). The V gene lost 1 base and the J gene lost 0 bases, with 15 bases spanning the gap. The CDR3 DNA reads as TGTGCCAGCAGCCAAGTTAGCTGGCTAGCGCCGAACACCGGGGAGCTGTTTTTT. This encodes CASSQVSWLAPNTGELFF.

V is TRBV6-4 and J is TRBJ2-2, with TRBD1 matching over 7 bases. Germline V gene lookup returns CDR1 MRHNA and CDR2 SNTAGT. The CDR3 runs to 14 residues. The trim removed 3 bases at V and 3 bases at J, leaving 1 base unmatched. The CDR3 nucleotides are TGTGCCAGCAGTGAAACAGGGGACACCGGGGAGCTGTTTTTT. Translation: CASSETGDTGELFF.

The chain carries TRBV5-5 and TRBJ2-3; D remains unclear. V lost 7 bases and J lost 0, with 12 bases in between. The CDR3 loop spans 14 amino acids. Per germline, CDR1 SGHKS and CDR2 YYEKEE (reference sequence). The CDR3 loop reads CASARGESTDTQYF. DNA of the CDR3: TGTGCCAGCGCCCGAGGAGAAAGCACAGATACGCAGTATTTT.

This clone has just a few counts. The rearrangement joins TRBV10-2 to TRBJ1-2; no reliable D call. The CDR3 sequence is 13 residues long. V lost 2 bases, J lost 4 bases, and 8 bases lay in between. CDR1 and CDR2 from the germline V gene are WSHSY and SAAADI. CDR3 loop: CASSEIQIYGYTF. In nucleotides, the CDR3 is TGCGCCAGCAGTGAGATCCAGATCTATGGCTACACCTTC.

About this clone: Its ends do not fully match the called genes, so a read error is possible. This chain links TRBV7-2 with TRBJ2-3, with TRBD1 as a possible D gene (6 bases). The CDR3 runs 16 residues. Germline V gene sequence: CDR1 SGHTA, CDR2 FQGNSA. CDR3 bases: TGTGCCAGCAGCTTAGGGGGTTCTGGGGGCACGGATACGCAGTATTTT. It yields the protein CASSLGGSGGTDTQYF.

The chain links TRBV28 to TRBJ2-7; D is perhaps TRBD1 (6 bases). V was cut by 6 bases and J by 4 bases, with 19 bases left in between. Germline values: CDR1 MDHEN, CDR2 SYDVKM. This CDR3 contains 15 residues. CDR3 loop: CASRLTGTLRYEQYF. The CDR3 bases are TGTGCCAGCAGACTGACCGGGACACTCAGATACGAGCAGTACTTC.

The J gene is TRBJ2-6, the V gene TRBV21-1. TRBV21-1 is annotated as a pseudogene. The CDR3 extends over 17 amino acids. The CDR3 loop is CASISAVGHSGANVLTF. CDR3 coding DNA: TGTGCCAGCATCTCTGCCGTAGGTCACTCTGGGGCCAACGTCCTGACTTTC.

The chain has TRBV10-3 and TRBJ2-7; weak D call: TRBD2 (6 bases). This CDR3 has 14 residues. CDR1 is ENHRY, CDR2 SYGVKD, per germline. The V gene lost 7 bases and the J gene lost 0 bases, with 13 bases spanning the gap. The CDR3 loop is CAITDSGSSYEQYF. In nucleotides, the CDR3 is TGTGCCATCACCGATAGCGGTAGCTCCTACGAGCAGTACTTC.

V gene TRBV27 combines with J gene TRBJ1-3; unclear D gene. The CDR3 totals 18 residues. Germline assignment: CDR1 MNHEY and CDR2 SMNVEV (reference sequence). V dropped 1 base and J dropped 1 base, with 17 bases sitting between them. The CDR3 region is CASSLYSTRTVSGNTIYF. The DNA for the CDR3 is TGTGCCAGCAGTTTATACTCCACTCGTACCGTATCTGGAAACACCATATATTTT.

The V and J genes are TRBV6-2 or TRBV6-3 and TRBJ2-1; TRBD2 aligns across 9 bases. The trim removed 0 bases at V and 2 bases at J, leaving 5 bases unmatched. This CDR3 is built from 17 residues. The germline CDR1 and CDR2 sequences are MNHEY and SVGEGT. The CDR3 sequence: CASSYSGTSRAYNEQFF. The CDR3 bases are TGTGCCAGCAGTTACTCGGGGACTAGCAGGGCCTACAATGAGCAGTTCTTC.

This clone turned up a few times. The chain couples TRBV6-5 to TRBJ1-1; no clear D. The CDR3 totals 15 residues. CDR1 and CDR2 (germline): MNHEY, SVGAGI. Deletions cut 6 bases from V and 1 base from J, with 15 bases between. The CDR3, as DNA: TGTGCCAGCAGCCTTTTAGTTGGCACGAACACTGAAGCTTTCTTT. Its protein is CASSLLVGTNTEAFF.

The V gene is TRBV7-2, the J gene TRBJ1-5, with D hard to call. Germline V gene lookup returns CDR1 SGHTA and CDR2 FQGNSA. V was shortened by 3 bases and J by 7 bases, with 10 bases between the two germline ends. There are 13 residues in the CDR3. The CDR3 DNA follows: TGTGCCAGCAGCTTTGGGGTTGACCAGCCCCAGCATTTT. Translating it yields CASSFGVDQPQHF.

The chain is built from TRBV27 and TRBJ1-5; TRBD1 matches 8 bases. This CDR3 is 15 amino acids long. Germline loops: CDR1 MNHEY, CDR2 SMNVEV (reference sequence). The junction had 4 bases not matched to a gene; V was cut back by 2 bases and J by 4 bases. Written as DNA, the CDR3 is TGTGCCAGCAGTTTAGCAGGGGGCGGAAATCAGCCCCAGCATTTT. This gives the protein CASSLAGGGNQPQHF.

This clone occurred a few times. The CDR3 reads CASSLAVSSYEQYF. The CDR3 DNA reads as TGTGCCAGCAGTTTGGCGGTAAGCTCCTACGAGCAGTACTTC. The chain uses TRBV28 and TRBJ2-7; D unclear. Looked up from germline, CDR1 is MDHEN and CDR2 is SYDVKM. Trimming removed 3 bases at V and 0 bases at J, with 9 bases between. This CDR3 region has 14 residues. The full variable domain, rest sourced from reference TRBV28 and TRBJ2-7, is DVKVTQSSRYLVKRTGEKVFLECVQDMDHENMFWYRQDPGLGLRLIYFSYDVKMKEKGDIPEGYSVSREKKERFSLILESASTNQTSMYLCASSLAVSSYEQYFGPGTRLTVT.

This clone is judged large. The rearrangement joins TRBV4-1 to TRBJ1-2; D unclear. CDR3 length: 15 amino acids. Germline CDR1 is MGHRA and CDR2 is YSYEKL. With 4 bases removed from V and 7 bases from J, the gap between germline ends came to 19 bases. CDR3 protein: CASSPGPDAPLGYTF. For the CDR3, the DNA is TGCGCCAGCAGCCCCGGACCGGATGCCCCTCTTGGCTACACCTTC.

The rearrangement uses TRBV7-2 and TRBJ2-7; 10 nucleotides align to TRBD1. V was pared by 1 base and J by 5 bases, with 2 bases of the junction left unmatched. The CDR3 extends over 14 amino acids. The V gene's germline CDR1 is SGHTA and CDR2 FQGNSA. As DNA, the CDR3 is TGTGCCAGCAGCTTAGGACAGGGGGCGAACGAGCAGTACTTC. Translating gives CASSLGQGANEQYF.

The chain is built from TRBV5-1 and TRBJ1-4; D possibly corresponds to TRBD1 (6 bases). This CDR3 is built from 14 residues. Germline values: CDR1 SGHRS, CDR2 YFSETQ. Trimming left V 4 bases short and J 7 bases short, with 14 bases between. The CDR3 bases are TGCGCCAGCAGCGTCGGGGAACAGGGTGAAAAACTGTTTTTT. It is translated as CASSVGEQGEKLFF. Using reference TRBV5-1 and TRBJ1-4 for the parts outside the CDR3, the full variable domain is KAGVTQTPRYLIKTRGQQVTLSCSPISGHRSVSWYQQTPGQGLQFLFEYFSETQRNKGNFPGRFSGRQFSNSRSEMNVSTLELGDSALYLCASSVGEQGEKLFFGSGTQLSVL.

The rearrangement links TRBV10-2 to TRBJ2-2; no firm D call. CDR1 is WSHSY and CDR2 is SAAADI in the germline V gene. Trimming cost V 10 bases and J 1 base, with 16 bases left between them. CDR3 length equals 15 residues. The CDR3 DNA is TGCGCCACTAACGGGTATCCCCAGAACACCGGGGAGCTGTTTTTT. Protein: CATNGYPQNTGELFF.

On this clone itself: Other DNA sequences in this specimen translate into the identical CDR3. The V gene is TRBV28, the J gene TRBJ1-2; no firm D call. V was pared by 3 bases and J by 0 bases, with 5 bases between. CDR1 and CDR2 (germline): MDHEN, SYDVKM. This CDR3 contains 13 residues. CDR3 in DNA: TGTGCCAGCAGTTTCGGAACTAACTATGGCTACACCTTC. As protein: CASSFGTNYGYTF.

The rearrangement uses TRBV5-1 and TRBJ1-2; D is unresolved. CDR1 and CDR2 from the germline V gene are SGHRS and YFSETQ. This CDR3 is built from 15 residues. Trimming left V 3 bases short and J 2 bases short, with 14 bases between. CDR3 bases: TGCGCCAGCAGCTCCGCGACCGGCGGGAACTATGGCTACACCTTC. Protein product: CASSSATGGNYGYTF.

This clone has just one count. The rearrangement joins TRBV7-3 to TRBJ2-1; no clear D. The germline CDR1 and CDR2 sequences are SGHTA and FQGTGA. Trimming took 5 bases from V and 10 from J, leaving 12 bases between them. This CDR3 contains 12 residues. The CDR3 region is CASSPRPPEQFF. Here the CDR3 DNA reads TGTGCCAGCAGCCCTAGGCCCCCGGAGCAGTTCTTC.

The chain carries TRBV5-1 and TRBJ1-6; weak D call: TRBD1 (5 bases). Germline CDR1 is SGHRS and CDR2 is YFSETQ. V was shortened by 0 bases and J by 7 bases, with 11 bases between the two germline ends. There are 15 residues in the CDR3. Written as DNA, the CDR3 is TGCGCCAGCAGCTTGGCGGAGGGGCAGAATTCACCCCTCCACTTT. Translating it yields CASSLAEGQNSPLHF.

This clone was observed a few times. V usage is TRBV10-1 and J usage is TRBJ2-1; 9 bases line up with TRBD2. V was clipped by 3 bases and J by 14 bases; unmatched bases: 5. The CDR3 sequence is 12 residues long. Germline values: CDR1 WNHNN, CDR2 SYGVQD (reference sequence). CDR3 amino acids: CASSEPAGGKFF. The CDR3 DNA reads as TGCGCCAGCAGTGAACCAGCGGGAGGCAAGTTCTTC.

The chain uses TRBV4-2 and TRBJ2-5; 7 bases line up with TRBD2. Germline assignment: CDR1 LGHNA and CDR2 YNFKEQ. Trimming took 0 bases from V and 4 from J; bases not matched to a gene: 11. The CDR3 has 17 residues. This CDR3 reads CASSQDGAGRPRETQYF. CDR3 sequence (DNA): TGTGCCAGCAGCCAAGATGGTGCCGGGAGGCCGAGAGAGACCCAGTACTTC.